These T cell receptor beta chains were read from a single sample in a study of radiotherapy plus CTLA-4 blockade in lung cancer. TCRdb's copy holds only in-frame clones and misses some; the assay was immunoSEQ multiplex PCR. The sample lists roughly 55,000 clones; under 75% were seen once. The sequencing here drew on peripheral blood, taken from a patient treated with radiotherapy plus ipilimumab. These TCRs come from a human donor with non-small cell lung cancer whose response to radiotherapy plus ipilimumab could not be evaluated. CDR3s include the opening cysteine and the closing phenylalanine or tryptophan.

length | J | V | CDR3
15 | TRBJ2-6 | TRBV19 | CASSKPGAGANVLTF
17 | TRBJ2-3 | TRBV5-4 | CASSFKYGGVSTDTQYF
14 | TRBJ2-3 | TRBV6-4 | CASSDLAGSDTQYF
15 | NA | TRBV11-2 | CASSPQTVKTYEQYF
13 | TRBJ1-2 | TRBV7-9 | CASSSGTDYGYTF
10 | TRBJ2-2 | TRBV6-5 | CASGAMVLFF
12 | TRBJ2-3 | TRBV30 | CAWSTGTDTQYF
17 | TRBJ1-1 | TRBV4-1 | CASSQDLVGHRNTEAFF
14 | TRBJ1-5 | TRBV5-1 | CASSLGTGEQPQHF
15 | TRBJ2-7 | TRBV19 | CASSFGQEGVHEQYF
13 | TRBJ1-1 | TRBV9 | CASSVNLPTEAFF
15 | TRBJ2-7 | TRBV2 | CASSEAASGYYEQYF
14 | TRBJ1-5 | TRBV11-1 | CASSPDRSNQPQHF
15 | TRBJ2-7 | TRBV5-1 | CASSLSILTAYEQYF
16 | TRBJ2-5 | TRBV4-1 | CASSPTVAGDQETQYF
13 | TRBJ2-5 | TRBV25-1 | CASRGSPGETQYF
13 | TRBJ1-1 | TRBV5-6 | CASRLQGVGEAFF
15 | TRBJ2-7 | TRBV25-1 | CASSLAWPGVYEQYF
15 | TRBJ2-3 | TRBV19 | CASTPPRQDTDTQYF
15 | TRBJ2-1 | TRBV9 | CASSVELAGVGEQFF
14 | TRBJ2-2 | TRBV7-2 | CASSKTGWEGELFF
14 | TRBJ1-4 | TRBV7-6 | CASSPYLRNEKLFF
14 | TRBJ1-4 | TRBV28 | CASSIRGLGEKLFF
15 | TRBJ2-7 | TRBV5-1 | CASSLSQRGSAEQYF
15 | TRBJ2-1 | TRBV5-4 | CASSRGTSGGNEQFF
13 | TRBJ2-7 | TRBV5-1 | CASKDSPSNEQYF
14 | TRBJ2-7 | TRBV27 | CASSRGNPPYEQYF
14 | TRBJ1-2 | TRBV5-6 | CASSLEGVGYGYTF
15 | TRBJ2-3 | TRBV7-8 | CASSPRTSGRGTQYF
12 | TRBJ2-5 | TRBV29-1 | CSGKGSQETQYF
15 | TRBJ2-7 | TRBV4-1 | CASSQEGGQFYEQYF
16 | TRBJ1-5 | TRBV19 | CASSRTGPSVQQPQHF
12 | TRBJ2-2 | TRBV29-1 | CSGTGSGGELFF
14 | TRBJ2-7 | TRBV2 | CASRSNRDHYEQYF
15 | TRBJ2-5 | TRBV7-2 | CASSLGVGGWETQYF
15 | TRBJ1-2 | TRBV9 | CASRGQGADNYGYTF
13 | TRBJ2-7 | TRBV2 | CASSERGSYEQYF
12 | TRBJ2-7 | TRBV2 | CASEERYYEQYF
14 | TRBJ1-2 | TRBV27 | CASSQDRVPQRYTF
14 | TRBJ1-1 | TRBV30 | CAWRLTGYPTEAFF
18 | TRBJ2-5 | TRBV4-2 | CASSQELAGGTYQETQYF
15 | TRBJ1-2 | TRBV4-2 | CASSQEQGRTYGYTF
15 | TRBJ1-2 | TRBV5-1 | CASSAGTGAQYGYTF
15 | TRBJ2-7 | TRBV6-5 | CASSRAAGLASEQYF
14 | TRBJ2-7 | TRBV19 | CASSLGLALGEQYF
15 | TRBJ1-1 | TRBV5-8 | CASSLVRGWNTEAFF
13 | NA | TRBV10-2 | CASRRQGGYEQYF
16 | TRBJ2-5 | TRBV28 | CASSPPSGGGLKTQYF
17 | TRBJ2-3 | TRBV7-6 | CASSLGTSGRATDTQYF
11 | TRBJ1-3 | TRBV28 | CATALGDTIYF
15 | TRBJ2-5 | TRBV9 | CASSLGGGRQETQYF
15 | TRBJ2-2 | TRBV5-6 | CASSLGLAGTGELFF
16 | TRBJ2-3 | TRBV9 | CASSLTGTSYTDTQYF
14 | TRBJ1-5 | TRBV28 | CASSLSQTNQPQHF
16 | TRBJ1-4 | TRBV10-1 | CASSESTPGYNEKLFF